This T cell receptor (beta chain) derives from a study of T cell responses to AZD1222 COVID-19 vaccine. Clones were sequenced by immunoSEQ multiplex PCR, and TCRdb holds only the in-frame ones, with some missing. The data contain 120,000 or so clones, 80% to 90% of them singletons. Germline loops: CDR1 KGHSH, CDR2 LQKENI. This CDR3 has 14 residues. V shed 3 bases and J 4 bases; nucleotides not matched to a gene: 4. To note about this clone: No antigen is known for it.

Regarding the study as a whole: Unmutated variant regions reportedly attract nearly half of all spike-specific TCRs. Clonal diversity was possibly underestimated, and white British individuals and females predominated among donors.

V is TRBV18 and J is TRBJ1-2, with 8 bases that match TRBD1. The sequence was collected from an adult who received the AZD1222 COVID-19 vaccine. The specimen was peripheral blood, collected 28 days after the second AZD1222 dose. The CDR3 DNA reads TGTGCCAGCTCACCGACAGGGGCTGGCTATGGCTACACCTTC. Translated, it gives CASSPTGAGYGYTF.